A single sample gave rise to the 20 T cell receptor beta chains below, sequenced in a study of blood T cell repertoires in COVID-19. Here immunoSEQ multiplex PCR was the method, and the copy in TCRdb shows in-frame clones only, minus some. The table lists about 220,000 clones, around 83% of them singletons, with roughly 5.1% in the top ten. Sequenced material: peripheral blood. The receptors come from a woman in her sixties or seventies with COVID-19, enrolled during active disease.

This chain links TRBV2 with TRBJ2-3, with TRBD2 matching over 7 bases. J was trimmed by 1 base and V by 6 bases; bases with no gene match: 7. Germline values: CDR1 SNHLY, CDR2 FYNNEI. The CDR3 consists of 15 residues. This CDR3 is CASRLSGLRTDTQYF. The DNA for the CDR3 is TGTGCCAGCAGGTTATCGGGACTACGCACAGATACGCAGTATTTT.

This rearrangement joins TRBV7-2 to TRBJ2-3, with 12 nucleotides matching TRBD2. The V gene's germline CDR1 is SGHTA and CDR2 FQGNSA. The CDR3 sequence is 16 residues long. V trimming: 4 bases; J trimming: 3 bases; junction bases outside the gene matches: 5. CDR3 bases: TGTGCCAGCAGCTCGGCTAGCGGGAGGGTAACAGATACGCAGTATTTT. Its protein is CASSSASGRVTDTQYF. The full variable domain, its missing parts supplied by reference TRBV7-2 and TRBJ2-3, is GAGVSQSPSNKVTEKGKDVELRCDPISGHTALYWYRQSLGQGLEFLIYFQGNSAPDKSGLPSDRFSAERTGGSVSTLTIQRTQQEDSAVYLCASSSASGRVTDTQYFGPGTRLTVL.

The chain links TRBV27 to TRBJ1-2; no clear D gene. The CDR3 spans 13 residues. V dropped 0 bases and J dropped 8 bases, with 10 bases sitting between them. The germline gives CDR1 MNHEY, CDR2 SMNVEV (reference sequence). CDR3 in DNA: TGTGCCAGCAGTTTATCCCCGGCGGGGGGCTACACCTTC. Amino acids: CASSLSPAGGYTF.

The rearrangement links TRBV7-2 to TRBJ2-7; 7 bases fit TRBD2. This CDR3 spans 14 amino acids. V lost 4 bases to trimming and J lost 4 bases; unmatched junction nucleotides: 7. Looked up from germline, CDR1 is SGHTA and CDR2 is FQGNSA. CDR3 sequence reads: CASSSQRGPYEQYF. CDR3 DNA: TGTGCCAGCAGCTCTCAGCGGGGCCCGTACGAGCAGTACTTC.

The J gene is TRBJ1-5, the V gene TRBV6-6; TRBD1 matches at 10 bases. This CDR3 is built from 14 residues. Looked up from germline, CDR1 is MNHNY and CDR2 is SVGAGI (reference sequence). The V and J ends lost 4 bases and 7 bases, in that order; junction bases with no gene match: 4. CDR3 in amino acids: CASSSTGGTQPQHF. The CDR3, as DNA: TGTGCCAGCAGTTCGACAGGGGGCACCCAGCCCCAGCATTTT.

This rearrangement joins TRBV25-1 to TRBJ2-1; 7 bases map to TRBD2. The trim removed 2 bases at V and 2 bases at J, leaving 6 bases unmatched. In germline, CDR1 is MGHDK, CDR2 SYGVNS. This CDR3 has 16 amino acids. The CDR3 nucleotides are TGTGCCAGCAGTGAACGCGCTAGCGGAGCCTACAATGAGCAGTTCTTC. Translating it yields CASSERASGAYNEQFF.

The CDR3 here is CASSPGGRGTSSYNEQFF. In DNA form, the CDR3 reads TGTGCCAGCAGTCCCGGCGGGCGGGGTACGAGCTCCTACAATGAGCAGTTCTTC. V and J are TRBV28 and TRBJ2-1, with D perhaps TRBD2 (6 bases). Looked up from germline, CDR1 is MDHEN and CDR2 is SYDVKM. The CDR3 covers 18 residues. Trimming removed 5 bases at V and 0 bases at J, with 20 bases between.

This clone occurred once. The V call is TRBV18, the J call TRBJ1-3; 9 nucleotides match TRBD1. The V gene end was trimmed by 2 bases and the J gene end by 2 bases; junction bases not matched to a gene: 4. Looked up from germline, CDR1 is KGHSH and CDR2 is LQKENI. The CDR3 length is 16 residues. CDR3 DNA sequence: TGTGCCAGCTCACCAATTGGGACAGGGACTGGAAACACCATATATTTT. Protein: CASSPIGTGTGNTIYF.

The chain has TRBV2 and TRBJ1-5, with 7 bases identical to TRBD1. The CDR3 is 16 amino acids. V shed 8 bases, J shed 5 bases, and the junction held 15 bases outside the gene matches. Germline CDR1 reads SNHLY; CDR2 reads FYNNEI. This chain's CDR3 is CASGGLRDRPYQPQHF. In DNA, the CDR3 is TGTGCCAGCGGGGGTCTCCGGGACAGACCCTATCAGCCCCAGCATTTT.

This sequence joins TRBV20-1 and TRBJ2-1, with D possibly TRBD2 on 7 matching bases. This CDR3 region has 12 residues. Trimming stripped 3 bases from V and 9 bases from J, with 12 bases between. Germline V gene sequence: CDR1 DFQATT, CDR2 SNEGSKA (reference sequence). In DNA form, the CDR3 reads TGCAGTGCTAGTAGGGGGGGTAGTGAGCAGTTCTTC. This encodes CSASRGGSEQFF.

This rearrangement joins TRBV19 to TRBJ2-1; 9 bases line up with TRBD2. This CDR3 contains 19 residues. Trimming cost V 3 bases and J 0 bases; bases outside gene matches: 12. Germline CDR1 reads LNHDA; CDR2 reads SQIVND (reference sequence). CDR3 DNA sequence: TGTGCCAGTAGTATCCCTAATCCTAGCGGGACCCGCTCCTACAATGAGCAGTTCTTC. It encodes CASSIPNPSGTRSYNEQFF.

This rearrangement joins TRBV4-3 to TRBJ2-6; 14 positions match TRBD2. J lost 0 bases, V lost 4 bases, and 8 bases had no gene match. This CDR3 is built from 20 residues. CDR1 and CDR2 (germline): LGHNA, YSLEER. This CDR3 is CASSLGLAGGTLSGANVLTF. In DNA, the CDR3 is TGCGCCAGCAGCCTTGGACTAGCGGGAGGTACTCTCTCTGGGGCCAACGTCCTGACTTTC.

The CDR3, as DNA: TGTGCCAGCAACGGCGGGAGGATCAATGAGCAGTTCTTC. The encoded protein is CASNGGRINEQFF. The chain recombines TRBV28 with TRBJ2-1; 8 nucleotides align to TRBD2. CDR3 length: 13 amino acids. Per germline, CDR1 MDHEN and CDR2 SYDVKM. With V trimmed by 7 bases and J by 6 bases, 5 bases remained unmatched.

This clone was picked up one time. The chain combines TRBV6-5 with TRBJ1-3; D is undetermined. Germline CDR1 is MNHEY and CDR2 is SVGAGI. The V gene lost 0 bases and the J gene lost 1 base, with 10 bases spanning the gap. The CDR3 contains 16 residues. CDR3 loop: CASSYSAAPSGNTIYF. The CDR3, as DNA: TGTGCCAGCAGTTACTCCGCGGCCCCATCTGGAAACACCATATATTTT.

This chain joins TRBV5-1 and TRBJ2-7; TRBD2 might be the D (5 bases). Germline CDR1 is SGHRS and CDR2 is YFSETQ. The CDR3 sequence is 15 residues long. The V and J ends lost 0 bases and 2 bases respectively, with 12 bases between them. The CDR3, as DNA: TGCGCCAGCAGCTTGGCGGCTAGCCTTCCCTACGAGCAGTACTTC. Residues: CASSLAASLPYEQYF. The full variable domain, its missing parts supplied by reference TRBV5-1 and TRBJ2-7, is KAGVTQTPRYLIKTRGQQVTLSCSPISGHRSVSWYQQTPGQGLQFLFEYFSETQRNKGNFPGRFSGRQFSNSRSEMNVSTLELGDSALYLCASSLAASLPYEQYFGPGTRLTVT.

The rearrangement links TRBV4-1 to TRBJ2-5; D perhaps matches TRBD2 (5 bases). V lost 3 bases, J lost 6 bases, and 17 bases lay in between. The germline V gene has CDR1 MGHRA and CDR2 YSYEKL. CDR3 length equals 15 residues. CDR3 sequence (DNA): TGCGCCAGCAGCCAGTACGGGAAGGGTTACAAGACCCAGTACTTC. Its protein is CASSQYGKGYKTQYF.

The chain employs TRBV5-1 and TRBJ2-1; 7 bases map to TRBD2. The CDR3 is 15 amino acids. V lost 2 bases to trimming and J lost 9 bases; unmatched junction nucleotides: 11. Germline V CDR1 and CDR2: SGHRS, YFSETQ. CDR3 DNA sequence: TGCGCCAGCAGCTTCAGCGGGGATCCAGGCCCTGAGCAGTTCTTC. Translating gives CASSFSGDPGPEQFF.

This clone came up once. The chain links TRBV2 to TRBJ1-5; possibly TRBD1 for D (5 bases). The CDR3 is 14 amino acids. V gave up 5 bases and J gave up 1 base, with 9 bases separating them. Germline assignment: CDR1 SNHLY and CDR2 FYNNEI. The DNA of the CDR3 is TGTGCCAGCAGTTTCGGACAAAGCAATCAGCCCCAGCATTTT. This gives the protein CASSFGQSNQPQHF.

This sequence joins TRBV7-8 and TRBJ2-1, with 11 nucleotides matching TRBD2. Per the germline V gene, CDR1 is SGHVS and CDR2 is FQNEAQ. The trim removed 7 bases at V and 3 bases at J, leaving 8 bases unmatched. There are 16 residues in the CDR3. CDR3 bases: TGTGCCAGCAACGAATTGGGACTAGCGGTCTACAATGAGCAGTTCTTC. Translating it yields CASNELGLAVYNEQFF.

The CDR3 protein is CASSLTGGGRAEQYF. In nucleotides, the CDR3 is TGTGCCAGCAGCTTAACTGGGGGAGGGAGGGCCGAGCAGTACTTC. The chain carries TRBV7-2 and TRBJ2-7; 7 positions match TRBD2. The V gene end was trimmed by 2 bases and the J gene end by 6 bases; junction bases not matched to a gene: 10. The CDR3 contains 15 residues. The germline V gene encodes CDR1 SGHTA and CDR2 FQGNSA. The entire variable domain, with the rest obtained from reference TRBV7-2 and TRBJ2-7, is as follows: GAGVSQSPSNKVTEKGKDVELRCDPISGHTALYWYRQSLGQGLEFLIYFQGNSAPDKSGLPSDRFSAERTGGSVSTLTIQRTQQEDSAVYLCASSLTGGGRAEQYFGPGTRLTVT.